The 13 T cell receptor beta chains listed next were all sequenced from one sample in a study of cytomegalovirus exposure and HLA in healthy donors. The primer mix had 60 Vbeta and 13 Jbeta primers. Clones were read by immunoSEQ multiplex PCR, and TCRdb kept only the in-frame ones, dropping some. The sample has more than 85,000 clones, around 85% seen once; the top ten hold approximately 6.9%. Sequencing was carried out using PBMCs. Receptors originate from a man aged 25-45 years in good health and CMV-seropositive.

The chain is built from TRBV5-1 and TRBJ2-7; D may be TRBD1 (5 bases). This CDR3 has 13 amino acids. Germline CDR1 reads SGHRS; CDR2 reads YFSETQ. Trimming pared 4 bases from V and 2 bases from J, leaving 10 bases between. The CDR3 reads CASSLTDTYEQYF. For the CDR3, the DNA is TGCGCCAGCAGCCTGACAGATACCTACGAGCAGTACTTC.

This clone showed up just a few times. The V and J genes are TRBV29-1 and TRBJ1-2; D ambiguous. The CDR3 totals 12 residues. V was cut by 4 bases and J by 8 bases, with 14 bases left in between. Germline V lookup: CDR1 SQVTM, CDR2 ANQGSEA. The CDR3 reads CSVGVGVWGYTF. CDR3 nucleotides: TGCAGCGTTGGCGTGGGAGTTTGGGGCTACACCTTC.

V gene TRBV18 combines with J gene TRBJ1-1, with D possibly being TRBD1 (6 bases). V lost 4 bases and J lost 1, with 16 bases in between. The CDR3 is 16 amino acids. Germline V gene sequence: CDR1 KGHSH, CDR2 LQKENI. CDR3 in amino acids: CASSLGTDSSNTEAFF. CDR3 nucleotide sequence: TGTGCCAGCTCACTGGGGACGGACAGTTCGAACACTGAAGCTTTCTTT.

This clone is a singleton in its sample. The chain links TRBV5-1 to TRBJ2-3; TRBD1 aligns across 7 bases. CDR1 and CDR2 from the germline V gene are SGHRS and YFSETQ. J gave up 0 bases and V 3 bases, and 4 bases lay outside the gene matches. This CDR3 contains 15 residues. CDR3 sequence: CASSYVDRSTDTQYF. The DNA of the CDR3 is TGCGCCAGCAGCTATGTGGACAGGAGCACAGATACGCAGTATTTT.

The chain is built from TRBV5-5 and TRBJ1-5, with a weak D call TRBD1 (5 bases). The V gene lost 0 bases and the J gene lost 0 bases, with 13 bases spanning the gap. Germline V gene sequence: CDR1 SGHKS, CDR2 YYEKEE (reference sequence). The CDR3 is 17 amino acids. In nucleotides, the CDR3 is TGTGCCAGCAGCTTGGAACAGGTATTCCCTAGCAATCAGCCCCAGCATTTT. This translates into CASSLEQVFPSNQPQHF.

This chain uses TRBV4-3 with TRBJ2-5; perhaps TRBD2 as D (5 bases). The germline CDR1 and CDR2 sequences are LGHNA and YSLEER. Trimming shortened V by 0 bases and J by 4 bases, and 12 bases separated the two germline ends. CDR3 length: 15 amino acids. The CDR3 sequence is CASSQELLGRETQYF. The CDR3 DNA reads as TGCGCCAGCAGCCAAGAACTTTTAGGGAGAGAGACCCAGTACTTC.

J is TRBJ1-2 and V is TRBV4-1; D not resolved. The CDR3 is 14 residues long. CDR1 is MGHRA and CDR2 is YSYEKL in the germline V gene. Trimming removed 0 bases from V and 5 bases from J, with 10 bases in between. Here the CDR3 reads CASSQEVSVYGYTF. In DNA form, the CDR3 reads TGCGCCAGCAGCCAAGAAGTGTCAGTATATGGCTACACCTTC.

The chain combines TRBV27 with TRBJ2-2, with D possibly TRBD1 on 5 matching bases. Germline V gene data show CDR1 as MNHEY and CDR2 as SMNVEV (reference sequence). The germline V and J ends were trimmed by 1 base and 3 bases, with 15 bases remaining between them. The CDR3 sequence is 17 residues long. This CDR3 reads CASSLWLQGLHTGELFF. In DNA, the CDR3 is TGTGCCAGCAGTTTATGGTTGCAGGGTTTGCACACCGGGGAGCTGTTTTTT.

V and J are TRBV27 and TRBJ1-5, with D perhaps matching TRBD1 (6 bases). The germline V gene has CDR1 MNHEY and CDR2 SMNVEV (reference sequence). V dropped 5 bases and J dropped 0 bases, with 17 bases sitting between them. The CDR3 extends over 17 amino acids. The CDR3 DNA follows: TGTGCCAGCAGTCCTAGGGGGTCAGTATATAGCAATCAGCCCCAGCATTTT. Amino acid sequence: CASSPRGSVYSNQPQHF.

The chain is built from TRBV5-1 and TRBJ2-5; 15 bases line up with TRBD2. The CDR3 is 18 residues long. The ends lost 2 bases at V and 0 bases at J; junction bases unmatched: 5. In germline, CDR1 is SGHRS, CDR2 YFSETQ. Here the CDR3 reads CASSFSGLAGGYQETQYF. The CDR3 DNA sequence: TGCGCCAGCAGCTTTTCTGGACTAGCGGGGGGGTACCAAGAGACCCAGTACTTC.

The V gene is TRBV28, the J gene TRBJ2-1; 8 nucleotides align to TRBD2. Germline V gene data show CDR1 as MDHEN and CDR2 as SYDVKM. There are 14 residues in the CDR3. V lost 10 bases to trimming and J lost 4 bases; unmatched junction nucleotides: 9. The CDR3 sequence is CATGFGGDYNEQFF. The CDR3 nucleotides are TGTGCCACCGGCTTCGGGGGGGATTACAATGAGCAGTTCTTC.

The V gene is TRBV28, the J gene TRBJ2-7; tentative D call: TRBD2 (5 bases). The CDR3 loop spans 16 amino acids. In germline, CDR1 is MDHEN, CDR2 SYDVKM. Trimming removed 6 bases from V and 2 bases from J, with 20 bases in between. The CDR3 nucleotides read TGTGCCAGCAGCTTACCCCCCCGGACTGAGGCCTACGAGCAGTACTTC. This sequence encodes CASSLPPRTEAYEQYF.

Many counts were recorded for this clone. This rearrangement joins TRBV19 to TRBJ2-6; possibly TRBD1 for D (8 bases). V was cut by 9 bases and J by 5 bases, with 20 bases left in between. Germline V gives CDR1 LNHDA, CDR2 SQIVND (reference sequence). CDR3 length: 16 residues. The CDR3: CASSGTGNLWANVLTF. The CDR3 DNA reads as TGTGCCAGCAGCGGGACAGGTAACCTCTGGGCCAACGTCCTGACTTTC.